This TCR beta chain was captured by sequencing in a study of Ad26.COV2.S vaccination and SARS-CoV-2 variants. Study in general: Donor allocation was to the COV1001 Ad26.COV2.S trial arm. Overall study findings and caveats: Total T cell responses, in the TCR breadth and depth analyses, may have been underestimated. There was reportedly substantial breadth in spike-specific CD8+ and CD4+ T cell responses after vaccination.

Treatment meaning: some 20 received Ad26.COV2.S at low or high dose, single or two shots; about 5 received placebo; per-sample allocation not given. It was on day 63 after the first vaccine or placebo injection that samples were taken. The donor was a Boston adult aged 18-55 years. The method was immunoSEQ multiplex PCR; TCRdb's version includes in-frame clones alone and lacks a portion of them. Of 200,000 to 250,000 clones listed, 88% are singletons. Comments on this clone: Its target is not known.

Germline V gene sequence: CDR1 MDHEN, CDR2 SYDVKM. Germline trimming cut 7 bases from V and 6 bases from J; bases unmatched to any gene: 9. The CDR3 loop spans 15 amino acids. Sequencing used peripheral blood, obtained in a trial of Ad26.COV2.S vaccine versus placebo. The chain couples TRBV28 to TRBJ1-6, with 7 positions matching TRBD1. This receptor was obtained from a person between 18 and 59 years old who received the Ad26.COV2.S COVID-19 vaccine or a placebo. The CDR3 protein is CASTGEGQLNSPLHF. The CDR3 bases are TGTGCCAGCACCGGTGAGGGACAGCTTAATTCACCCCTCCACTTT.